Listed here is a single T cell receptor (beta chain). Germline CDR1 is MNHEY and CDR2 is SVGAGI. The J segment lost 7 bases and the V segment lost 5 bases, leaving 5 bases of the junction unmatched. This CDR3 is 14 amino acids long. The sample is drawn from a study of PD-L1 blockade in urothelial cancer. Whole-study context: The authors examined blood 3 weeks (second dose) and 6 weeks after treatment start.

Every PCR was spiked with synthetic TCR analog templates. Produced via immunoSEQ multiplex PCR; TCRdb's table is partial and in-frame only. Found here are 40,000 to 45,000 clones, 88% of them singletons; the top ten hold around 14%. This chain joins TRBV6-5 and TRBJ1-4; TRBD1 aligns across 9 bases. This clonotype was sampled from a woman aged 55-70 years with urothelial cancer. The sample was PBMCs, taken around atezolizumab (anti-PD-L1) treatment. CDR3 loop: CASSRGQGTEKLFF. The CDR3 nucleotides are TGTGCCAGCAGTAGGGGACAGGGAACTGAAAAACTGTTTTTT.